The T cell receptor beta chain described here comes from a study of T cell repertoires in cytomegalovirus infection. About the study: Matching HLA type, along with CMV infection, was indicated by public TCR beta signatures.

Study-wide results and caveats: HLA-C-restricted CMV-specific TCR beta clonotypes prevailed in the ex vivo response.

The germline CDR1 and CDR2 sequences are SGHVS and FNYEAQ. The junction had 6 bases not matched to a gene; V was cut back by 4 bases and J by 3 bases. This CDR3 has 15 amino acids. One entry per CDR3 protein, called by TCRdb with MiXCR from the reads. The data contain about 700,000 distinct CDR3 sequences, around 30% of them singletons. This clonotype has at least ten counts. What it binds is not known. The genes are TRBV7-6 and TRBJ2-7, with 10 positions matching TRBD1. The sample was cultured PBMCs, taken from culture after CMV antigen stimulation. The sequence came from a human donor in good health (CMV status not recorded). Some clones in this sample may be carry-over from other donors' samples. For the CDR3, the DNA is TGTGCCAGCAGCTCGGGACAGGGGATTCTCTACGAGCAGTACTTC. It encodes CASSSGQGILYEQYF.